This entry features one T cell receptor beta chain sequence. These data are taken from a study of blood T cell repertoires in COVID-19. Study processing details: Estimation of nucleated cell counts relied on the amplification of reference gene primers. The protocol was immunoSEQ multiplex PCR, while the TCRdb copy is restricted to in-frame clones and leaves out a portion. That table supplies the V and J calls and clone size; D and trimming were determined from the DNA. Among about 370,000 clones listed, about 90% were seen once. Germline lookup yields CDR1 LGHDT and CDR2 YNNKEL (reference sequence). The CDR3 runs 14 residues. Trimming pared 5 bases from V and 0 bases from J, leaving 8 bases between. Enrollment of patients from Seattle took place during active infection, with longitudinal follow-up.

Sequencing was done on a sample of peripheral blood. The source is a woman in her twenties or thirties with COVID-19, enrolled during active disease. The V gene is TRBV3-1 (or the pseudogene TRBV3-2), the J gene TRBJ2-1, with D perhaps matching TRBD2 (5 bases). CDR3 sequence: CASSLSGSYNEQFF. CDR3 coding DNA: TGTGCCAGCAGCTTAAGCGGCTCCTACAATGAGCAGTTCTTC.